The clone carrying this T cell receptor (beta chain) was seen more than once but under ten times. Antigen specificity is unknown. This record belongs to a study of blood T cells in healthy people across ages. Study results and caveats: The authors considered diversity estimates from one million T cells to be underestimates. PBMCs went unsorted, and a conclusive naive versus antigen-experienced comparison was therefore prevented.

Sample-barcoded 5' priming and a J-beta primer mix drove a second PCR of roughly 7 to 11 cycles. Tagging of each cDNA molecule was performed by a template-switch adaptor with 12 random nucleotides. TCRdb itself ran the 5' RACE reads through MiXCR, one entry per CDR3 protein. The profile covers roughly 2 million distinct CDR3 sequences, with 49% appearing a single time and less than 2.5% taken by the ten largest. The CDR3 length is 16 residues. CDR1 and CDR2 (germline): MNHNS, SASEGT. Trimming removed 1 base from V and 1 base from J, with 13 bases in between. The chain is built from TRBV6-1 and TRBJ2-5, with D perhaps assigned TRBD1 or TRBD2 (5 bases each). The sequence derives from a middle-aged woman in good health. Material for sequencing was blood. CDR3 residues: CASSEERGPIQETQYF. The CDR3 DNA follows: TGTGCCAGCAGTGAAGAACGGGGACCGATCCAAGAGACCCAGTACTTC.